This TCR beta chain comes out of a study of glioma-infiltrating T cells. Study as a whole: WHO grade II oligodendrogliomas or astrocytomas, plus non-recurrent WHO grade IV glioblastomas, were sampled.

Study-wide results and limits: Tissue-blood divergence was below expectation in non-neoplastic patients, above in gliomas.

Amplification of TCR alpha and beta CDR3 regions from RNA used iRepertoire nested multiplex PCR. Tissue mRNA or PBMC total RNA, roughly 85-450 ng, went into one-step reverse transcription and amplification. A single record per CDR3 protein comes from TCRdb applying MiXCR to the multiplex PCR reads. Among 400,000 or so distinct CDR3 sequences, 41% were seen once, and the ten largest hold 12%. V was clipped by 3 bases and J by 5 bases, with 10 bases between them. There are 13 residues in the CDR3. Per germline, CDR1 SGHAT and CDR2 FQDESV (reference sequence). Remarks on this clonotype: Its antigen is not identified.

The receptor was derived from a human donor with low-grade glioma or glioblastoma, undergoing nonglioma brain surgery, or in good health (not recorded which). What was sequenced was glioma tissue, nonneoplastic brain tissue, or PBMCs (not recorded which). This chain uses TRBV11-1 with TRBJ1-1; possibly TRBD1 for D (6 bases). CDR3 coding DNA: TGTGCCAGCAGCTTTACAGGGTCAACTGAAGCTTTCTTT. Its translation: CASSFTGSTEAFF.